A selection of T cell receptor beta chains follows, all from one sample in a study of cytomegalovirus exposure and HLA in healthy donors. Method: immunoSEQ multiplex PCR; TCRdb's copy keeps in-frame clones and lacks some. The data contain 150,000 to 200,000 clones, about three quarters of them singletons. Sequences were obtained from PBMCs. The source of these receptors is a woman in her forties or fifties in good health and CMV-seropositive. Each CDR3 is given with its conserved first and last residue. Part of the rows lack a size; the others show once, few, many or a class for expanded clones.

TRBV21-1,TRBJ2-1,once,CASSKRHGGRSEQFF
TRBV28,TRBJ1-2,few,CASSSSAGQGNNGYTF
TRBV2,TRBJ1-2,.,CASSDSALYGYTF
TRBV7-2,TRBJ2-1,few,CASRVFLAGAEDEQFF
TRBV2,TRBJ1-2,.,CASRQGPNYGYTF
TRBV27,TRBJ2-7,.,CASRSTRDRVYEQYF
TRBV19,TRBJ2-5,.,CASSALADWETQYF
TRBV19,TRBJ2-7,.,CASSITSGETYEQYF
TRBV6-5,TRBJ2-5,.,CASSRLALQETQYF
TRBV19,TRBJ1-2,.,CASSTTLGTASPYTF
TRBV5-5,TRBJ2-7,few,CASSSTRNRLAVLEQYF
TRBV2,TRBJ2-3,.,CASSGLAADTQYF
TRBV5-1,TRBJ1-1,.,CASSRGGGNTEAFF
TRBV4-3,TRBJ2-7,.,CASSSRTGSYEQYF
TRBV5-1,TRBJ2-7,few,CASSNQQGYEQYF
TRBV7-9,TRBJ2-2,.,CAGSFQLAGESGELFF
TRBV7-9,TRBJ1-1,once,CASSSPRRGPEAFF
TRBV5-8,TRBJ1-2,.,CASSPGQGYNYGYTF
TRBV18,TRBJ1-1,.,CASSVGQGNTEAFF
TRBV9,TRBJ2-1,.,CASSDQAGANEQFF
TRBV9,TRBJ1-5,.,CASSVAPGADQPQHF
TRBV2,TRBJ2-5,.,CASSERMTGVETQYF
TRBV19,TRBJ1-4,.,CASSFNGATNEKLFF
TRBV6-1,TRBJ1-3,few,CASSDRGNGNTIYF
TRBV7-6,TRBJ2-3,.,CASSLTGGFTDTQYF
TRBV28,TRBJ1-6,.,CASTRGNSPLHF
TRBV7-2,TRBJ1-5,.,CASSPGAGNQPQHF
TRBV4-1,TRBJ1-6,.,CASSLETGPLHF
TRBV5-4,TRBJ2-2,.,CASSTSGGLNTGELFF
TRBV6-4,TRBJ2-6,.,CASSGTGVGGANVLTF
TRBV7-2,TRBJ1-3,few,CASSFQTAISGNTIYF
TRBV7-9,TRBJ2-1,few,CASSSRTGTPNYNEQFF
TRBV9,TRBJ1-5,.,CASSRGTTGNQPQHF
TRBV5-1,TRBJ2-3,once,CASSSTTSSGDTQYF
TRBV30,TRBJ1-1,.,CACVNTGSMNTEAFF
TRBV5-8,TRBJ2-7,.,CASSKKVSSGGVGEQYF
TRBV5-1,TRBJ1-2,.,CASSLDGSLYGYTF
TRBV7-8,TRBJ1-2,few,CASSPRQGDSYGYTF
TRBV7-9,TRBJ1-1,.,CASLRDRGTEAFF
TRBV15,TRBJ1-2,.,CATSSERGGNYGYTF
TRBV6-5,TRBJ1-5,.,CASSDRGNQPQHF
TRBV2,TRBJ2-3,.,CASGLAGDTDTQYF
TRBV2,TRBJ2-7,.,CASSGRLARTYEQYF
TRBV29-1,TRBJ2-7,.,CSVHFTTYEQYF
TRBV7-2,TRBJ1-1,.,CASSPQGRTAFF
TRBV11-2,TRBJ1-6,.,CASSLWDLGRSPLHF
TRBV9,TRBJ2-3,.,CASGGTDADTQYF
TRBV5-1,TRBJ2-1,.,CASSLAPGVLGPNEQFF
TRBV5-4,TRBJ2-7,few,CASSQSLRGLDEQYF
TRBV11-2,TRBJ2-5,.,CASSLERGETQYF
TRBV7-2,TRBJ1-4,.,CASSLAQGRNEKLFF
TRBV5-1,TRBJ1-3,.,CASSDSTGWGNTIYF
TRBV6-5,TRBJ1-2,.,CASSSPMDYGYTF
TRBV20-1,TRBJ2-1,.,CSLQGVEQFF
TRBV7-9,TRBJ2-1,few,CASTGLADYNEQFF
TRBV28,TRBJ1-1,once,CASSYRRVLNTEAFF
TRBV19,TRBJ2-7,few,CASSSRWAGEFGNEQYF
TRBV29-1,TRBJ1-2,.,CSVTEAASNYGYTF
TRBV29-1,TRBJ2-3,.,CSVAAVRGTDTQYF